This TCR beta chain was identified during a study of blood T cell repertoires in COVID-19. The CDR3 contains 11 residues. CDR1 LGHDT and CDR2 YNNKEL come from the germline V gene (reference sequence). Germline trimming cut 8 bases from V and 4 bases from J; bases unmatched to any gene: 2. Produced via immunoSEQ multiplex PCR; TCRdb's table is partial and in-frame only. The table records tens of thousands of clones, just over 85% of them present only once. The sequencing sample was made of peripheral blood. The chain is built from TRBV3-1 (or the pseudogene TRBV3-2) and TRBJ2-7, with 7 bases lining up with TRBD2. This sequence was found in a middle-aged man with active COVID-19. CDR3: CASSGGYEQYF. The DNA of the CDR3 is TGTGCCAGCTCCGGGGGGTACGAGCAGTACTTC.